A single sample gave rise to the 30 T cell receptor beta chains below, sequenced in a study of T cell changes during pregnancy in multiple sclerosis. Assay: immunoSEQ multiplex PCR; the TCRdb copy retains only in-frame clones and omits some. The sample yields 70,000 or so clones, 92% seen once. Sequences were derived from CD4+ T cells from peripheral blood mononuclear cells, sampled after pregnancy. The receptor set was obtained from a female donor with multiple sclerosis, enrolled in a pregnancy study.

The chain uses TRBV29-1 and TRBJ2-2; 10 bases map to TRBD1. In germline, CDR1 is SQVTM, CDR2 ANQGSEA. The junction had 7 bases not matched to a gene; V was cut back by 6 bases and J by 6 bases. This CDR3 has 14 residues. The CDR3 reads CSVPRTGGAGELFF. In nucleotides, the CDR3 is TGCAGCGTGCCCCGGACAGGGGGGGCCGGGGAGCTGTTTTTT.

This rearrangement joins TRBV23-1 to TRBJ2-6, with D tentatively TRBD2 (6 bases). TRBV23-1 is classed as an ORF, of uncertain function. The CDR3 runs 17 residues. V gave up 2 bases and J gave up 0 bases, with 11 bases separating them. The DNA of the CDR3 is TGCGCCAGCAGTCAAAGACGGGGGAGCTCTGGGGCCAACGTCCTGACTTTC. This sequence encodes CASSQRRGSSGANVLTF.

This clone has just one count. The CDR3 DNA reads as TGTGCCAGCAGTTTAACGGGACAGATCTTTGATAGCAATCAGCCCCAGCATTTT. Translation gives CASSLTGQIFDSNQPQHF. This chain links TRBV28 with TRBJ1-5, with 7 nucleotides matching TRBD1. After removal of 2 bases from V and 0 bases from J, the junction contained 10 bases not matched to a gene. This CDR3 spans 18 amino acids. Looked up from germline, CDR1 is MDHEN and CDR2 is SYDVKM.

The chain recombines TRBV7-2 with TRBJ1-6, with D perhaps TRBD1 (5 bases). Trimming took 1 base from V and 9 from J, leaving 10 bases between them. The CDR3 totals 14 residues. Germline CDR1 reads SGHTA; CDR2 reads FQGNSA. The CDR3 loop reads CASSLGGGGSPLHF. In nucleotides, the CDR3 is TGTGCCAGCAGCTTAGGGGGCGGGGGTTCACCCCTCCACTTT.

This chain connects TRBV7-9 to TRBJ1-2, with D perhaps matching TRBD1 (5 bases). V was trimmed by 5 bases and J by 4 bases, leaving 29 bases between them. Germline loops: CDR1 SEHNR, CDR2 FQNEAQ (reference sequence). The CDR3 has 19 residues. The CDR3 nucleotides are TGTGCCAGCAGCCCACAGGTGTCGACTCGCCCCCTAATCCCCTATGGCTACACCTTC. Amino acids: CASSPQVSTRPLIPYGYTF.

The genes are TRBV2 and TRBJ2-7; D is perhaps TRBD2 (5 bases). The germline CDR1 and CDR2 sequences are SNHLY and FYNNEI. V lost 8 bases, J lost 4 bases, and 15 bases lay in between. This CDR3 has 13 residues. CDR3 coding DNA: TGTGCCAGCTGTCGGAGGCAGGAGTACGAGCAGTACTTC. Amino acids: CASCRRQEYEQYF.

As for this clone: In the same sample, other DNA sequences code for this CDR3. The chain recombines TRBV6-6 with TRBJ2-1; 9 nucleotides line up with TRBD1. This CDR3 spans 16 amino acids. V trimming: 2 bases; J trimming: 7 bases; junction bases outside the gene matches: 9. Germline-derived CDR1 and CDR2 are MNHNY and SVGAGI (reference sequence). CDR3 region: CASSYPRTGDKNEQFF. In DNA, the CDR3 is TGTGCCAGCAGTTACCCGAGGACAGGGGATAAAAATGAGCAGTTCTTC.

The V call is TRBV28, the J call TRBJ1-2; possibly TRBD1 for D (6 bases). V shed 5 bases and J shed 7 bases, with 20 bases lying between them. The CDR3 is made up of 15 amino acids. Germline loops: CDR1 MDHEN, CDR2 SYDVKM. CDR3 DNA: TGTGCCAGCAGTCCCCCGACCCCACAGGGAGCTGGCTACACCTTC. Translation: CASSPPTPQGAGYTF.

V and J are TRBV2 and TRBJ2-1; weak D call: TRBD2 (5 bases). Germline CDR1 and CDR2: SNHLY and FYNNEI. The V and J ends lost 6 bases and 4 bases respectively, with 22 bases between them. CDR3 size: 17 residues. The CDR3 DNA is TGTGCCAGCAGCCCAGGAGGTAGGGCCCCGGGTTACAATGAGCAGTTCTTC. Protein: CASSPGGRAPGYNEQFF.

The chain is built from TRBV28 and TRBJ2-2; perhaps TRBD1 as D (6 bases). The CDR3 covers 13 residues. In germline, CDR1 is MDHEN, CDR2 SYDVKM. The ends were cut back, 5 bases at V and 3 bases at J, with 7 bases in the middle. The CDR3 nucleotides read TGTGCCAGCAGTAGACAGGACACCGGGGAGCTGTTTTTT. It encodes CASSRQDTGELFF.

The CDR3 loop is CASATGGDGTEAFF. The DNA of the CDR3 is TGTGCTAGTGCGACAGGGGGGGATGGCACTGAAGCTTTCTTT. This rearrangement joins TRBV12-5 to TRBJ1-1; 9 bases are a match to TRBD1. V lost 7 bases to trimming and J lost 4 bases; unmatched junction nucleotides: 7. CDR3 length: 14 residues. Germline V gene lookup returns CDR1 LGHNT and CDR2 FRNRAP.

The rearrangement joins TRBV9 to TRBJ2-2; TRBD2 might be the D (5 bases). Germline CDR1 is SGDLS and CDR2 is YYNGEE. The CDR3 has 14 residues. Trimming shortened V by 0 bases and J by 2 bases, and 5 bases separated the two germline ends. The CDR3 DNA is TGTGCCAGCAGCGTAGGGACTAACACCGGGGAGCTGTTTTTT. Residues: CASSVGTNTGELFF.

V is TRBV5-8 and J is TRBJ2-3; D is possibly TRBD2 (7 bases). This CDR3 has 16 amino acids. Germline V gene sequence: CDR1 SGHTS, CDR2 YDEGEE. The V gene lost 0 bases and the J gene lost 2 bases, with 13 bases spanning the gap. CDR3 in amino acids: CASSLEGGAFTDTQYF. The CDR3, as DNA: TGTGCCAGCAGCTTGGAAGGGGGGGCATTCACAGATACGCAGTATTTT.

The chain is built from TRBV19 and TRBJ2-7; TRBD2 aligns across 9 bases. The CDR3 extends over 14 amino acids. Trimming removed 7 bases from V and 1 base from J; junction bases left unmatched: 5. Germline V gives CDR1 LNHDA, CDR2 SQIVND (reference sequence). The CDR3 coding sequence is TGTGCCAGTAAGAGGCGGGAGGGATCCTACGAGCAGTACTTC. Its translation: CASKRREGSYEQYF.

Here the CDR3 DNA reads TGTGCCAGCAGCCTATCGGGCTCCTATAATTCACCCCTCCACTTT. Its translation: CASSLSGSYNSPLHF. The V and J genes are TRBV5-6 and TRBJ1-6, with unresolved D. The CDR3 has 15 residues. V lost 4 bases and J 0 bases, leaving 8 bases between the germline ends. Germline CDR1 is SGHDT and CDR2 is YYEEEE. The full variable domain, its missing parts supplied by reference TRBV5-6 and TRBJ1-6, is DAGVTQSPTHLIKTRGQQVTLRCSPKSGHDTVSWYQQALGQGPQFIFQYYEEEERQRGNFPDRFSGHQFPNYSSELNVNALLLGDSALYLCASSLSGSYNSPLHFGNGTRLTVT.

The chain recombines TRBV7-9 with TRBJ1-3; 7 nucleotides match TRBD1. Germline V gene data show CDR1 as SEHNR and CDR2 as FQNEAQ (reference sequence). The CDR3 has 16 residues. V dropped 7 bases and J dropped 0; count of bases not matched to a gene: 9. DNA of the CDR3: TGTGCCAGCAAGTGGGACAGTCAATTCTCTGGAAACACCATATATTTT. It is translated as CASKWDSQFSGNTIYF.

This clone has a single count. The CDR3 nucleotides are TGTGCCAGCAGCTTTAGACTAGCGGGGGACGATGAGCAGTTCTTC. Translated: CASSFRLAGDDEQFF. This chain uses TRBV7-9 with TRBJ2-1; 12 bases match TRBD2. The ends lost 3 bases at V and 8 bases at J; junction bases unmatched: 5. Germline V gene sequence: CDR1 SEHNR, CDR2 FQNEAQ (reference sequence). The CDR3 sequence is 15 residues long.

This chain uses TRBV5-1 with TRBJ1-6, with D unresolved. Trimming cost V 0 bases and J 6 bases, with 10 bases left between them. Germline CDR1 reads SGHRS; CDR2 reads YFSETQ. There are 15 residues in the CDR3. In DNA form, the CDR3 reads TGCGCCAGCAGCTTGGCCCCGTTAGCTAATTCACCCCTCCACTTT. The encoded protein is CASSLAPLANSPLHF.

The V and J genes are TRBV18 and TRBJ2-5; 9 bases match TRBD1. Germline CDR1 KGHSH, CDR2 LQKENI. This CDR3 is 14 amino acids long. J lost 3 bases, V lost 6 bases, and 5 bases had no gene match. The CDR3 spells CASSLRTGEETQYF. DNA of the CDR3: TGTGCCAGCTCGCTAAGGACAGGGGAAGAGACCCAGTACTTC.

V gene TRBV10-2 combines with J gene TRBJ1-2, with D unclear. Germline V gene lookup returns CDR1 WSHSY and CDR2 SAAADI. Between the trimmed V and J ends, which lost 1 base and 1 base, there was a span of 4 bases. This CDR3 spans 13 amino acids. The CDR3 is CASSEFSNYGYTF. The CDR3 nucleotides are TGCGCCAGCAGTGAGTTTAGTAACTATGGCTACACCTTC.

The CDR3 sequence: CASSYNPGERGEKLFF. The CDR3 DNA reads as TGTGCCAGCAGCTACAACCCAGGGGAGCGTGGTGAAAAACTGTTTTTT. The chain links TRBV7-6 to TRBJ1-4; weak D call: TRBD1 (6 bases). Germline V CDR1 and CDR2: SGHVS, FNYEAQ. The CDR3 runs to 16 residues. Trimming shortened V by 4 bases and J by 7 bases, and 19 bases separated the two germline ends.

The chain is built from TRBV10-3 and TRBJ2-1, with 9 nucleotides matching TRBD1. This CDR3 is 14 amino acids long. V shed 7 bases and J 12 bases; nucleotides not matched to a gene: 13. Germline CDR1 is ENHRY and CDR2 is SYGVKD. CDR3: CAITSGTGNRGQFF. The CDR3 DNA is TGTGCCATCACCTCCGGGACAGGGAATCGGGGGCAGTTCTTC.

The V gene is TRBV7-8, the J gene TRBJ2-5, with 11 bases aligning to TRBD2. Per the germline V gene, CDR1 is SGHVS and CDR2 is FQNEAQ. The length of the CDR3 is 17 residues. Trimming removed 1 base from V and 2 bases from J; junction bases left unmatched: 6. CDR3 loop: CASSLVVAGGPQETQYF. The CDR3 DNA is TGTGCCAGCAGCTTAGTTGTAGCGGGGGGGCCACAAGAGACCCAGTACTTC.

The rearrangement links TRBV7-6 to TRBJ2-7; no clear D gene. The CDR3 covers 12 residues. V shed 2 bases and J shed 5 bases, with 7 bases lying between them. Germline CDR1 and CDR2: SGHVS and FNYEAQ. This CDR3 is CASSLYGDEQYF. The CDR3 nucleotides are TGTGCCAGCAGCTTATACGGAGACGAGCAGTACTTC.

CDR3 in DNA: TGTGCCAGCAGGTCCGGACAGGGGAGGGTAGTTGAAAAACTGTTTTTT. Its translation: CASRSGQGRVVEKLFF. The chain is built from TRBV5-6 and TRBJ1-4; 9 positions match TRBD1. Germline lookup yields CDR1 SGHDT and CDR2 YYEEEE. CDR3 length: 16 residues. V was pared by 5 bases and J by 7 bases, with 12 bases of the junction left unmatched.

The genes are TRBV6-5 and TRBJ1-1; D uncertain. The CDR3 covers 13 residues. V was cut by 0 bases and J by 5 bases, with 7 bases left in between. Germline V gene sequence: CDR1 MNHEY, CDR2 SVGAGI. The CDR3 DNA reads TGTGCCAGCAGTTACTCTCCAACTACTGAAGCTTTCTTT. This sequence encodes CASSYSPTTEAFF.

The chain links TRBV27 to TRBJ1-2; D gene unclear. CDR3 length: 13 residues. The V gene's germline CDR1 is MNHEY and CDR2 SMNVEV (reference sequence). Trimming shortened V by 0 bases and J by 5 bases, and 7 bases separated the two germline ends. The CDR3 region has the DNA TGTGCCAGCAGTTTATCGAGCTTGTATGGCTACACCTTC. It specifies CASSLSSLYGYTF.

The rearrangement joins TRBV28 to TRBJ2-4; D remains unclear. This CDR3 has 12 residues. The V gene's germline CDR1 is MDHEN and CDR2 SYDVKM. V lost 1 base, J lost 6 bases, and 4 bases lay in between. CDR3 nucleotides: TGTGCCAGCAGTTTATTTAGAAACATTCAGTACTTC. It specifies CASSLFRNIQYF.

The rearrangement joins TRBV5-1 to TRBJ2-1; 13 bases match TRBD2. J lost 5 bases, V lost 3 bases, and 14 bases had no gene match. CDR3 length: 19 amino acids. The germline gives CDR1 SGHRS, CDR2 YFSETQ. This CDR3 reads CASSSRQGLAGRGNNEQFF. CDR3 DNA sequence: TGCGCCAGCAGCTCCCGTCAGGGACTAGCGGGACGGGGGAACAATGAGCAGTTCTTC.

This rearrangement joins TRBV19 to TRBJ2-1, with 7 bases fitting TRBD1. Germline V lookup: CDR1 LNHDA, CDR2 SQIVND (reference sequence). There are 16 residues in the CDR3. The V gene end was trimmed by 2 bases and the J gene end by 4 bases; junction bases not matched to a gene: 8. DNA of the CDR3: TGTGCCAGTAGTATAAGACGGGACAGTCTATACAATGAGCAGTTCTTC. This encodes CASSIRRDSLYNEQFF.